Described below is a single T cell receptor beta chain sequence and its context. CDR3 length equals 14 residues. Germline loops: CDR1 MNHEY, CDR2 SVGAGI. V was cut by 3 bases and J by 8 bases, with 13 bases left in between. The sample comes from a study of regulatory T cells in long-lasting Graves disease. Time point defined: newly diagnosed GD, antithyroid drugs for less than 3 months. The authors made the TCR library using RNA they extracted from PBMCs. Investigators report Graves' disease was diagnosed under American Thyroid Association guidelines. Patients came from an endocrinology department in Xi'an, China. Arm-PCR of CDR3 regions and iRepertoire HTBI primers were the basis on which TCR beta libraries were built. The authors' processing: Sequenced samples collectively carried roughly 63 TRBV and some 15 TRBJ segments. A single record per CDR3 protein comes from TCRdb applying MiXCR to the multiplex PCR reads. The V and J calls here are based on TCRdb, not the publication. The sample records 450,000 to 500,000 distinct CDR3 sequences, 15% to 20% being singletons.

These data were also filed under a second study, of T cells in Graves' hyperthyroidism and ophthalmopathy.

The chain carries TRBV6-5 and TRBJ1-4; possible D gene TRBD1, 5 bases. The sample in question was peripheral blood mononuclear cells (PBMCs), obtained at new diagnosis, from a patient treated with antithyroid drugs. This receptor was identified in a man between 35 and 55 years old with Graves disease. CDR3 bases: TGTGCCAGCAGTTATCAGGGATCAGGAGAAAAACTGTTTTTT. It encodes CASSYQGSGEKLFF.